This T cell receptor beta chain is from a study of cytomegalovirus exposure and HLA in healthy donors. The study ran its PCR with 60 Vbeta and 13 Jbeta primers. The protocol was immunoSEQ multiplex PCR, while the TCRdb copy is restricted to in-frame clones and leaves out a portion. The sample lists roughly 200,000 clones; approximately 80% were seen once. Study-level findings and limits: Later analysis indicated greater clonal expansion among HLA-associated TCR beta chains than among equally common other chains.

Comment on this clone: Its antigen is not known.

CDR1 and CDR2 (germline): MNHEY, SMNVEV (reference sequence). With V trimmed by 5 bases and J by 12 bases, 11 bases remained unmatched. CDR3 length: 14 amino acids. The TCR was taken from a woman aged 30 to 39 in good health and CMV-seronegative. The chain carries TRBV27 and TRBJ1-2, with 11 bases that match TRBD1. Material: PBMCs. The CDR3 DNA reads TGTGCCAGCAGTCCGCTGGGACAGGGGGTCCGGAACACCTTC. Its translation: CASSPLGQGVRNTF.